The rows below give T cell receptor beta chains drawn from one sample of a study of shared clonotypes between healthy human individuals. TCRdb's table, derived via immunoSEQ multiplex PCR, lists solely in-frame clones and lacks some. The data contain millions of clones, roughly 92% of them singletons. The material sequenced was naive CD4+ T cells sorted from blood. These receptors came from a young man in good health. Each CDR3 is given with its conserved first and last residue. The D gene is left open where the match is weak. Rows may omit the clone size; those that give it use once, few, many or a size class.

j_call d_call v_call clone_size cdr3_nt cdr3_aa
TRBJ1-2 NA TRBV5-1 NA TGCGCCAGCAGCTTGGCGCCGGGAGGCTACACCTTC CASSLAPGGYTF
TRBJ2-1 TRBD1 TRBV6-6 once TGTGCCAGCAGTTACGAGGGACAGGACTACAATGAGCAGTTCTTC CASSYEGQDYNEQFF
TRBJ2-3 TRBD1 TRBV14 NA TGTGCCAGCAGCCAAGGGGGAACAGGGGTCGGGGATACGCAGTATTTT CASSQGGTGVGDTQYF
TRBJ1-2 NA TRBV4-1 NA TGCGCCAGCAGCCAAGATCAAGGGGGCTATGGCTACACCTTC CASSQDQGGYGYTF
TRBJ2-7 NA TRBV4-3 NA TGCGCCAGCAGCCAAGATCTAGGGGGCGAGCAGTACTTC CASSQDLGGEQYF
TRBJ2-5 NA TRBV30 once TGTGCCTGGGCAGGCGGAGGAGAGACCCAGTACTTC CAWAGGGETQYF
TRBJ2-5 NA TRBV19 NA TGTGCCAGTAGTATAAAGGGGGGGCAAGAGACCCAGTACTTC CASSIKGGQETQYF
TRBJ1-5 TRBD1 TRBV19 NA TGTGCCAGTAGTATAGATCGCAGGGGGAGTAACAGGGGCAATCAGCCCCAGCATTTT CASSIDRRGSNRGNQPQHF
TRBJ2-3 TRBD2 TRBV28 NA TGTGCCAGCAGCCTAGGCGGGAGTACGCAGTATTTT CASSLGGSTQYF
TRBJ1-5 NA TRBV4-1 NA TGCGCCAGCAGCCAACTCGGGGCGAGCAATCAGCCCCAGCATTTT CASSQLGASNQPQHF
TRBJ2-5 NA TRBV21-1 NA TGTGCCAGCAGCCCTGACGGACAGGGCCACCAAGAGACCCAGTACTTC CASSPDGQGHQETQYF
TRBJ2-1 NA TRBV19 NA TGTGCCAGTAGTATAGGCCTAACCCTACTCGTCTACAATGAGCAGTTCTTC CASSIGLTLLVYNEQFF
TRBJ2-1 NA TRBV9 NA TGTGCCAGCAGCGTGGCCCTAGGGGGAGGAAGTTACAATGAGCAGTTCTTC CASSVALGGGSYNEQFF
TRBJ1-1 NA TRBV19 NA TGTGCCAGTAGTCCCCGGCCTTCTGAAGCTTTCTTT CASSPRPSEAFF
TRBJ2-7 NA TRBV5-4 once TGTGCCAGCAGCCAGGAACAGGGAGGAGTGGACTTC CASSQEQGGVDF
TRBJ1-5 NA TRBV27 NA TGTGCCAGCAGATATAAACCCGGGGATCAGCCCCAGCATTTT CASRYKPGDQPQHF
TRBJ1-5 NA TRBV2 NA TGTGCCAGCAGGGGAGGAAACAATCAGCCCCAGCATTTT CASRGGNNQPQHF
TRBJ1-1 TRBD1 TRBV11-2 NA TGTGCCAGCAGCGTGTTTCAGGGGGGCACTGAAGCTTTCTTT CASSVFQGGTEAFF
TRBJ1-1 TRBD1 TRBV4-1 NA TGCGCCACCTCGCCGGGACAGGCAATATCTTTGAACACTGAAGCTTTCTTT CATSPGQAISLNTEAFF
TRBJ2-7 NA TRBV5-5 NA TGTGCCAGCAGCTTGGGACACCTATCGGGCGAGCAGTACTTC CASSLGHLSGEQYF
TRBJ2-2 NA TRBV7-2 NA TGTGCCAGCAGCCCTCCAGGGTTAGCCAGCGCCGGGGAGCTGTTTTTT CASSPPGLASAGELFF
TRBJ1-3 NA TRBV6-1 once TGTGCCAGCAGTGAAGCCGGAGGGGGAGGAAACACCATATATTTT CASSEAGGGGNTIYF
TRBJ1-4 NA TRBV7-9 NA TGTGCCAGCAGTTGGGACGCAACTAATGAAAAACTGTTTTTT CASSWDATNEKLFF
TRBJ2-1 NA TRBV21-1 NA TGTGCCAGCAGCCTCCGAAGGACAGGGGAGTACAATGAGCAGTTCTTC CASSLRRTGEYNEQFF
TRBJ2-2 NA TRBV12-5 NA TGTGCTAGTGGTTTGTTCTCCGGGACTTATTCGTCCTGGCCCGGGGAGCTGTTTTTT CASGLFSGTYSSWPGELFF
TRBJ1-2 NA TRBV6-5 few TGTGCCAGCAGCTTGGGACAAAACTATGGCTACACCTTC CASSLGQNYGYTF
TRBJ2-3 NA TRBV9 once TGTGCCAGCAGCGCCCCGAGGGGGGAGATAAGCACAGATACGCAGTATTTT CASSAPRGEISTDTQYF
TRBJ2-3 NA TRBV5-8 NA TGTGCCAGCAGCTTCCGGCCAAGTGCTAGCACAGATACGCAGTATTTT CASSFRPSASTDTQYF
TRBJ2-5 NA TRBV19 NA TGTGCCAGTACATCGTTGGGCAACTGGGGAGAGACCCAGTACTTC CASTSLGNWGETQYF
TRBJ1-4 NA TRBV10-3 NA TGTGCCACCGCTCCGGGGCTACCGAATGAAAAACTGTTTTTT CATAPGLPNEKLFF
TRBJ2-7 TRBD1 TRBV30 NA TGTGCCTGGAGTGAGGGGGCCCGCTACGAGCAGTACTTC CAWSEGARYEQYF
TRBJ2-7 NA TRBV27 NA TGTGCCAGCAGTTTTCTGGGGGCGGGGGAGCAGTACTTC CASSFLGAGEQYF
TRBJ2-1 TRBD2 TRBV2 NA TGTGCCAGCAGACAAACTAGCGGGGGGGCCAATGAGCAGTTCTTC CASRQTSGGANEQFF
TRBJ1-4 TRBD1 TRBV5-1 NA TGCGCCAGCAGACGCGGACAGGGGGAGAATGAAAAACTGTTTTTT CASRRGQGENEKLFF
TRBJ2-1 NA TRBV7-6 NA TGTGCCAGCAGCCGTATCTATGAAAGCTCCTACAATGAGCAGTTCTTC CASSRIYESSYNEQFF
TRBJ1-1 TRBD1 TRBV30 NA TGTGCCTGGAGCCTAGTGCATTTGGGACAGCCAGTAAAATTGAACACTGAAGCTTTCTTT CAWSLVHLGQPVKLNTEAFF
TRBJ1-6 NA TRBV7-8 NA TGTGCCAGCAGCTTCTCGGGACTGCAATTGGGACCCCTCCACTTT CASSFSGLQLGPLHF